This entry describes one TCR beta chain. Its antigen remains unidentified. Following RNA extraction, reverse transcription yielded cDNA that acted as the sequencing template. Assay: immunoSEQ multiplex PCR; the TCRdb copy retains only in-frame clones and omits some. Of some 200,000 clones detected, roughly three fifths appear once; the ten largest clones hold 3.3%. Treatment defined: oral pan-JAK inhibitor, 5-10 mg twice daily. This sample stems from a study of CD8+ T cells in alopecia areata. Study details: The drug, oral tofacitinib, was given to treated patients at 5 to 10 mg twice daily.

General observations from the study: Sequencing of scalp samples also includes resident alphabeta T cells from normal skin.

The germline V gene has CDR1 LNHDA and CDR2 SQIVND (reference sequence). The CDR3 spans 16 residues. V was shortened by 5 bases and J by 1 base, with 17 bases between the two germline ends. The chain is built from TRBV19 and TRBJ1-1; no clear D gene. Here the sequenced sample was CD4+ T cells sorted from blood, taken at week 4, from a patient treated with tofacitinib. This TCR derives from a human donor with alopecia areata. CDR3 amino acids: CASSSLFRRGNTEAFF. In DNA form, the CDR3 reads TGTGCCAGTAGTTCCCTCTTTCGGAGAGGGAACACTGAAGCTTTCTTT.